This T cell receptor beta chain was observed in a study of tumour-infiltrating T cells in Burkitt lymphoma. About the study: This cohort included all epidemiological subtypes of Burkitt lymphoma. Repertoire clonality predicted overall and progression-free survival.

This clone was counted only a few times. Its specificity is unknown. Regarding the study as a whole: Several public clonotypes recurred in numerous Burkitt lymphoma patients.

Profiled with immunoSEQ multiplex PCR; TCRdb holds only in-frame clones, not every one. The sample records 1,200 or so clones, about 13% being singletons. The CDR3 length is 14 residues. V was shortened by 1 base and J by 0 bases, with 6 bases between the two germline ends. CDR1 and CDR2 from the germline V gene are LGHNA and YSLEER. The sequence derives from a human donor with Burkitt lymphoma. The sequencing input was tumor tissue. V usage is TRBV4-3 and J usage is TRBJ1-1, with D uncertain. CDR3 nucleotide sequence: TGCGCCAGCAGCCAAGTCGCGGTGAACACTGAAGCTTTCTTT. Protein: CASSQVAVNTEAFF.